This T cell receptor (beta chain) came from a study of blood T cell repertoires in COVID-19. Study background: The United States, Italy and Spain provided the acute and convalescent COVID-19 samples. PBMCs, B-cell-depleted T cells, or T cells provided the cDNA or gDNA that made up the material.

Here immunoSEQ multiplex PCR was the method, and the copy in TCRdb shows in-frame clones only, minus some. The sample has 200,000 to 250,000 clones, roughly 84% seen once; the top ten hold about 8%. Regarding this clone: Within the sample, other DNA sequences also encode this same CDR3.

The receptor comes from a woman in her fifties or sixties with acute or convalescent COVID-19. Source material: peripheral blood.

The CDR3 DNA follows: TGCGCCAGCAGCTTGGCAGGAACCGGGGAGCTGTTTTTT. Its translation is CASSLAGTGELFF. This chain uses TRBV5-1 with TRBJ2-2; no clear D. V was clipped by 0 bases and J by 5 bases, with 5 bases between them. The CDR3 has 13 residues. CDR1 is SGHRS, CDR2 YFSETQ, per germline.